What follows is one T cell receptor beta chain and its context. A second PCR, run for about 6 to 11 cycles, used a sample-barcoded 5' primer plus a J-beta primer mix. TCRdb recomputed calls from the 5' RACE reads with MiXCR, one row per CDR3 protein. Of 800,000 or so distinct CDR3 sequences in the sample, around 25% were seen once. The sample is drawn from a study of blood T cells in healthy people across ages. This same sample was also part of a study on T cells of mothers and their children.

The sample comprised blood. This TCR was sampled from a boy between 10 and 17 years old in good health.

The CDR3 region is CASSFELTLWGETQYF. As DNA, the CDR3 is TGTGCCAGCAGCTTTGAACTGACTTTATGGGGAGAGACCCAGTACTTC. V gene TRBV7-9 combines with J gene TRBJ2-5, with no clear D. This CDR3 spans 16 amino acids. CDR1 is SEHNR and CDR2 is FQNEAQ in the germline V gene (reference sequence). The V end was cut by 3 bases, the J end by 4 bases, with 18 bases between.